This paragraph reports one T cell receptor beta chain. Its antigen is still unknown. No base quality values were provided; no much bigger clone lies one nucleotide off. This sample was included in a study of cytomegalovirus exposure and HLA in healthy donors (dated by TCRdb to 2016 to 2017). Background on the whole study: An earlier analysis of approximately 550 of the donors reported more than 250 Gb of sequence data and some 120 million unique TCR beta sequences from 150 million to 200 million T cells. Every repertoire in the discovery cohort had been generated on one and the same sequencing platform. Typing coverage differed by locus: A, B, C, DRB1 and DQB1 were typed in roughly 620-640 donors, DQA1 in approximately 520, DPA1 in around 610, and DPB1 in around 440. The T cell repertoires of some 700 subjects were profiled by immunosequencing and related to cytomegalovirus serostatus. The study combined high-throughput TCR immunosequencing, statistical association of individual TCRs with disease status, and machine learning to predict cytomegalovirus infection status. Four or five DR-DQ haplotypes were handled as single units for association and clustering because linkage in the cohort was strong. In an earlier analysis of 500 to 650 of the donors, high-throughput TCR beta sequencing was used to judge whether each TCR beta V gene segment behaved as functional or pseudogenic. Besides the first cohort of 666 subjects, a separate validation cohort made up of 95 to 150 different subjects was used. On average, roughly 240,000 unique TCR beta nucleotide sequences were sequenced per donor among several hundred genotyped donors of the cohort, with roughly 18% of those sequences being non-productive. Alongside the repertoire data, information on donor age, sex, ethnicity and CMV serostatus was compiled. Genome-wide SNP genotypes for about 60% of the 666 donors were used in a later genetic analysis, which treated that subset as a discovery cohort. Approximately 300 gigabases of sequencing data and roughly 81 million unique TCR sequences made up an early release that covered over 550 HLA-typed donors. A later analysis re-analyzed previously published TCR beta repertoires from 550 to 700 donors and added high-resolution HLA genotyping to study TCR occurrence patterns. HLA typing covered class I and class II loci at four-digit resolution. The study aimed to test whether signatures of past pathogen exposure could be identified by cataloging public T cell receptors. Of the roughly 400 genotyped donors, approximately 81% were placed in the genetic ancestry cluster associated with self-reported Caucasian donors. In the later analysis, no new phenotypic data were used to find candidate immune exposures; instead, reliance was placed on TCR beta sequences and their occurrence across donors. The full study reports these points: Linkage disequilibrium might explain the correlated functional status among segregating V segments, but an unknown experimental factor could not be ruled out. In a later analysis, the rate of TCR association differed among HLA loci, with DRB1 alleles having the most associated TCRs and HLA-C alleles having the fewest. Several of the top co-occurrence clusters appeared to be linked to parvovirus B19, influenza, CMV and Epstein-Barr virus, according to a later analysis. Over 15 rarely observed V segments, including chromosome 9 orphons, were excluded from the earlier analysis of several hundred of the donors because counts were too low. A further reported finding was that TCR beta sequences accurately predicted the HLA-A and HLA-B alleles for most subjects in the first cohort. Roughly uniform sequencing depth across donors was assumed in presence/absence analyses, although this assumption may not hold. The authors suggested that the approach could potentially be generalized to other disease states and immunological phenotypes. Because the 87-base-pair reads could not distinguish some IMGT-functional V segments, including TRBV6-2 and TRBV6-3, those segments were excluded. The classifier was reported to diagnose cytomegalovirus status with high specificity and sensitivity in both the original cohort and the validation cohort. Most TCR sequences were seen in very few donors, while some public TCRs were found in many individuals. A later analysis found that most CMV-associated TCR beta chains appeared HLA-restricted, with HLA associations seemingly driven largely by CMV exposure. An association between a missense DCLRE1C variant and V-gene and J-gene trimming of TCR beta chains was found in a later genetic analysis and replicated in an independent cohort. A later analysis associated about 17,000 TCR beta sequences with specific HLA alleles at a false discovery rate of 0.05. The only immune exposure information available for the cohort was CMV serostatus. In the study, around 160 TCR beta chains were listed as associated with cytomegalovirus. A later analysis found that HLA-associated TCR beta chains were more clonally expanded and had lower generation probabilities than equally common non-associated chains. A group of highly shared sequence variants was considered likely to be a technical artifact of the sequencing pipeline. The cohort was sequenced for TCR beta chains only, and without alpha or paired-chain data the features that could be detected were limited. Assigning TCR associations to individual alleles was difficult when HLA alleles, especially DR and DQ, strongly co-occurred. Three of the identified cytomegalovirus-associated TCR beta chains were confirmed in vitro to be specific for cytomegalovirus antigens. An earlier analysis of approximately 530 of the donors showed that most TCR beta V segments appeared in productive rearrangements either about 87% or about 30% of the time, which broadly matched IMGT annotations. Compared with the roughly 720-donor mean, donors in an Asian-associated ancestry cluster had fewer N-insertions in productive TCRs, according to a later genetic analysis. Because HLA typing was missing for some donors at each locus, association tests included only the typed subset.

Including the terminal cysteine and phenylalanine, the CDR3 comprises 15 residues. Only the CDR3 DNA stays, 45 bases, in frame from base 1. CDR1 KGHSH and CDR2 LQKENI are derived from the germline V gene. Here V drops 4 bases and J drops 7 bases, and the junction holds 6 bases not matched to any gene. The cohort comprised 670 or so healthy bone marrow donors. Cohort members were all nominally healthy when sampled, although unrecorded immune exposures were likely present. The donor tested CMV seropositive and was one of the 289 seropositive cohort members. A peripheral blood sample was collected from each donor, and TCR beta sequencing was performed on peripheral blood mononuclear cells. Genomic DNA extraction from the blood cell samples was performed with the Qiagen DNeasy Blood Extraction Kit. Libraries were built with the immunoSEQ multiplex PCR assay. A mixture of 60 forward primers for TCR Vbeta segments and 13 reverse primers for TCR Jbeta segments was used in the multiplex PCR. Amplification of the CDR3 region of rearranged TCR beta genes was performed with a multiplex PCR assay on genomic DNA. Amplified TCR beta libraries were sequenced as 87-base-pair reads on the Illumina HiSeq System. As for the original processing: Across the roughly 600 repertoires, a later analysis counted some 81 million unique TCR beta chains, 9 million to 14 million of which were shared by at least two donors. Raw reads were error-corrected and collapsed into unique sequences with a nearest-neighbor algorithm that merged closely related sequences to remove PCR and sequencing errors. Alignment of CDR3 sequences to IMGT reference sequences was used to assign V, D and J gene segments. Each retained sequence needed at least a six-nucleotide match to both a V gene segment and a J gene segment. Rearrangements were classified as productive when the CDR3 lacked stop codons and remained in frame with V and J, and all other rearrangements were classified as non-productive. Following IMGT convention, CDR3 was defined as the stretch from the second conserved V-encoded cysteine to the conserved J-encoded phenylalanine. Sequences without an unambiguous match to a single V gene segment were excluded from the earlier analysis of about 640 of the donors. An earlier analysis of just under 600 of the donors called V segments functional above 56.7% productive rearrangements and segregating when the between-donor standard deviation exceeded 5%. A statistical classification framework was built to diagnose cytomegalovirus status from the catalog of TCR beta chain sequences. A later analysis assigned V and J genes by comparing TCR nucleotide sequences with IMGT/GENE-DB human TR gene sequences. In a later analysis, CDR3 sequences and most-parsimonious VDJ recombination scenarios were assigned using the TCRdist pipeline. In a later analysis, each TCR beta chain was defined by its CDR3 amino acid sequence together with its V-gene family, and reads lacking a unique V-gene family were excluded. A later analysis removed 600 or so highly shared, low-generation-probability nucleotide sequences to deal with suspected cross-contamination and a sequencing artifact. A later analysis calculated a clonal expansion index for each public chain from normalized within-repertoire ranks of inferred template counts. A later analysis computed generation probabilities with a VDJ recombination model fitted to out-of-frame rearrangements, and checked the results against IGoR. Hypergeometric tests were used in a later analysis to score TCR-TCR, TCR-HLA and TCR-CMV co-occurrence, with a repertoire-size bias correction applied to the TCR pairs. False discovery rates were estimated in a later analysis by permuting HLA or CMV assignments 20 times. In a later analysis, co-occurring TCRs were grouped using DBSCAN, and TCRdist sequence similarity was added for clustering within HLA-allele-positive subsets. Co-occurrence clustering excluded repertoires with fewer than 30,000 or more than 120,000 public chains, plus five with anomalous nucleotide sharing. The table was pulled from immuneACCESS by TCRdb, which kept in-frame rearrangements only. Such tables lose some clones; where checked, under half of the loss comes from unresolved V genes, and the rest has no known cause. Clone size and V and J calls were adopted from that table, with D and trimming inferred from the DNA. Present in this sample are some 100,000 clones, 76% of which were seen just once. The ten largest account for roughly an eighth of the sample.

The rearrangement combines TRBV18 with TRBJ2-1, and 11 junction bases match TRBD2. The clonotype originates from a woman between 35 and 50 years old in good health and CMV-seropositive. What was sequenced was PBMCs. CDR3 region: CASSLAGGPLNEQFF. The nucleotide sequence is given as TGTGCCAGCTCACTAGCGGGGGGGCCTCTAAATGAGCAGTTCTTC.